The 32 T cell receptor beta chains below were found in one sample sequenced in a study of T-cell memory formation after mild COVID-19. TCRdb used MiXCR to reprocess the 5' RACE reads, holding one entry per CDR3 protein. The sample has around 13,000 distinct CDR3 sequences, roughly 17% seen once; the top ten hold roughly three fifths. The specimen sequenced was PBMCs or a T cell subset sorted from them (not recorded which). These receptors were taken from a man in his late teens or twenties who had mild COVID-19 (a few samples of this study predate the infection). Cell type and time point are not known.

This clonotype appeared many times. This chain connects TRBV7-2 to TRBJ2-1, with 7 bases lining up with TRBD2. The germline V gene has CDR1 SGHTA and CDR2 FQGNSA. CDR3 length: 14 residues. V shed 2 bases and J 3 bases; nucleotides not matched to a gene: 1. The CDR3 DNA follows: TGTGCCAGCAGCTTAAGCGGGGTCTACAATGAGCAGTTCTTC. Protein sequence: CASSLSGVYNEQFF.

Notes on this clonotype: This may arise from a read error, as a much more abundant clone is one base away. The chain links TRBV7-2 to TRBJ2-1; 7 positions agree with TRBD2. Germline loops: CDR1 SGHTA, CDR2 FQGNSA. The CDR3 is 15 residues long. The junction had 11 bases not matched to a gene; V was cut back by 5 bases and J by 7 bases. In nucleotides, the CDR3 is TGTGCCAGCAGCCACCTCGGGGCGGGGGAGAATGAGCAGTTCTTC. It yields the protein CASSHLGAGENEQFF.

This clonotype has at least ten counts. The CDR3 sequence: CASSRYTLDSYNEQFF. Here the CDR3 DNA reads TGTGCCAGCAGCCGCTACACCCTTGACTCCTACAATGAGCAGTTCTTC. This sequence joins TRBV9 and TRBJ2-1; no clear D gene. CDR1 SGDLS and CDR2 YYNGEE come from the germline V gene. Between the trimmed V and J ends, which lost 4 bases and 0 bases, there was a span of 14 bases. The CDR3 extends over 16 amino acids.

The chain has TRBV6-2 or TRBV6-3 and TRBJ1-1; the D is unclear. Per the germline V gene, CDR1 is MNHEY and CDR2 is SVGEGT. The V end was cut by 2 bases, the J end by 8 bases, with 12 bases between. The CDR3 covers 13 residues. CDR3: CASSYPLFPEAFF. CDR3 nucleotides: TGTGCCAGCAGTTACCCCCTGTTTCCGGAAGCTTTCTTT.

This clonotype was seen many times. The DNA for the CDR3 is TGTGCCAGTCCCTGGCCTCGCGGGAGGTCCTACGAGCAGTACGTC. This codes for CASPWPRGRSYEQYV. The genes are TRBV6-5 and TRBJ2-7; 8 nucleotides line up with TRBD2. CDR3 length: 15 residues. Germline V lookup: CDR1 MNHEY, CDR2 SVGAGI. With V trimmed by 9 bases and J by 1 base, 11 bases remained unmatched.

This clonotype was seen repeatedly, ten times or more. The J gene is TRBJ2-7, the V gene TRBV9; D might be TRBD1 (6 bases). The V gene lost 3 bases and the J gene lost 3 bases, with 13 bases spanning the gap. The CDR3 spans 14 residues. Germline CDR1 and CDR2: SGDLS and YYNGEE. In DNA, the CDR3 is TGTGCCAGCAGCGGAGGGGCAGGGGACTACGAGCAGTACTTC. Its translation is CASSGGAGDYEQYF. Filled out from reference TRBV9 and TRBJ2-7, the complete variable domain reads DSGVTQTPKHLITATGQRVTLRCSPRSGDLSVYWYQQSLDQGLQFLIQYYNGEERAKGNILERFSAQQFPDLHSELNLSSLELGDSALYFCASSGGAGDYEQYFGPGTRLTVT.

This clonotype was counted between two and nine times. The rearrangement links TRBV25-1 to TRBJ2-7; no definite D call. This CDR3 is built from 13 residues. Germline V gene data show CDR1 as MGHDK and CDR2 as SYGVNS. Trimming cost V 9 bases and J 1 base, with 13 bases left between them. CDR3 loop: CARPSDCSYEQYV. In DNA form, the CDR3 reads TGTGCCAGGCCTTCCGACTGTTCCTACGAGCAGTACGTC.

This clonotype has just a few counts. The CDR3 DNA reads as TGTGCCAGTAGTATTCCCCCAATTAACATTCAGTACTTC. It translates to CASSIPPINIQYF. The chain links TRBV19 to TRBJ2-4; unclear D gene. The V end lost 3 bases, the J end lost 7 bases, and 10 bases lay between the germline ends. The CDR3 is made up of 13 amino acids. Looked up from germline, CDR1 is LNHDA and CDR2 is SQIVND (reference sequence).

V and J are TRBV5-1 and TRBJ1-2; tentative D call: TRBD1 (5 bases). The CDR3 consists of 16 residues. V gave up 4 bases and J gave up 4 bases, with 20 bases separating them. Germline lookup yields CDR1 SGHRS and CDR2 YFSETQ. The CDR3 protein is CASSQSVGRGGYGYTF. CDR3 sequence (DNA): TGCGCCAGCAGCCAGAGCGTTGGGAGGGGCGGCTATGGCTACACCTTC.

This clonotype was found many times. This chain joins TRBV5-1 and TRBJ2-3; 15 bases match TRBD2. The CDR3 runs 19 residues. Germline CDR1 SGHRS, CDR2 YFSETQ. The ends lost 4 bases at V and 3 bases at J; junction bases unmatched: 12. CDR3: CASSQGLAGGLGGTDTQYF. In DNA, the CDR3 is TGCGCCAGCAGCCAAGGACTAGCGGGGGGGCTGGGAGGAACAGATACGCAGTATTTT. The whole variable domain, filled in from reference TRBV5-1 and TRBJ2-3, reads KAGVTQTPRYLIKTRGQQVTLSCSPISGHRSVSWYQQTPGQGLQFLFEYFSETQRNKGNFPGRFSGRQFSNSRSEMNVSTLELGDSALYLCASSQGLAGGLGGTDTQYFGPGTRLTVL.

In its sample, this clonotype is medium-sized. The V and J genes are TRBV7-7 and TRBJ2-5; 7 bases fit TRBD1. The CDR3 has 15 amino acids. Germline assignment: CDR1 SSHAT and CDR2 FNYEAQ (reference sequence). V shed 2 bases and J 1 base; nucleotides not matched to a gene: 4. CDR3 in amino acids: CASSLNRGPQETQYF. CDR3 bases: TGTGCCAGCAGCTTAAATAGGGGGCCCCAAGAGACCCAGTACTTC.

The sample holds a few counts of this clonotype. The CDR3 DNA follows: TGTGCCAGCAGCTTATCAGGTAACACTGAAGCTTTCTTT. Amino acids: CASSLSGNTEAFF. J is TRBJ1-1 and V is TRBV7-9, with D uncertain. V was cut by 2 bases and J by 2 bases, with 6 bases left in between. This CDR3 has 13 amino acids. Germline values: CDR1 SEHNR, CDR2 FQNEAQ (reference sequence).

This clonotype came up many times. The rearrangement uses TRBV4-3 and TRBJ1-1; possibly TRBD1 for D (6 bases). V was clipped by 5 bases and J by 5 bases, with 21 bases between them. The CDR3 runs 16 residues. Germline V gene data show CDR1 as LGHNA and CDR2 as YSLEER. The CDR3 bases are TGCGCCAGCAGCTTAAGAGTAGCTAAGGGGGGGACTGAAGCTTTCTTT. Amino acid sequence: CASSLRVAKGGTEAFF.

This clonotype was counted between two and nine times. The genes are TRBV27 and TRBJ1-4; D is unclear. Germline CDR1 is MNHEY and CDR2 is SMNVEV (reference sequence). This CDR3 contains 16 residues. Trimming cost V 5 bases and J 3 bases, with 16 bases left between them. The CDR3 reads CASSMRGRASNEKLFF. The CDR3 DNA sequence: TGTGCCAGCAGTATGAGAGGGAGGGCTTCTAATGAAAAACTGTTTTTT.

This chain uses TRBV24-1 with TRBJ1-2, with unresolved D. The V end was cut by 3 bases, the J end by 7 bases, with 8 bases between. The V gene's germline CDR1 is KGHDR and CDR2 SFDVKD. The CDR3 has 12 residues. DNA for the CDR3: TGTGCCACCAGTGATCGGACGTCTGGCTACACCTTC. Its translation: CATSDRTSGYTF.

This clonotype was counted a few times. The chain uses TRBV15 and TRBJ2-5, with a possible D match to TRBD2 (5 bases). Germline CDR1 LNHNV, CDR2 YYDKDF (reference sequence). V was pared by 5 bases and J by 1 base, with 20 bases between. This CDR3 is built from 17 residues. The CDR3 reads CATSGPRASRGQETQYF. Written as DNA, the CDR3 is TGTGCCACCAGCGGCCCAAGGGCTAGCAGAGGCCAAGAGACCCAGTACTTC.

The chain combines TRBV7-7 with TRBJ2-1; the D gene is possibly TRBD2 (5 bases). Trimming removed 5 bases at V and 0 bases at J, with 14 bases between. This CDR3 contains 16 residues. Germline CDR1 SSHAT, CDR2 FNYEAQ (reference sequence). The CDR3, as DNA: TGTGCCAGCAGCCCACTGAGCGGAAGCTCCTACAATGAGCAGTTCTTC. Its translation is CASSPLSGSSYNEQFF. Based on the CDR3 plus reference TRBV7-7 and TRBJ2-1, the full variable domain is GAGVSQSPRYKVTKRGQDVTLRCDPISSHATLYWYQQALGQGPEFLTYFNYEAQPDKSGLPSDRFSAERPEGSISTLTIQRTEQRDSAMYRCASSPLSGSSYNEQFFGPGTRLTVL.

This clonotype is hyperexpanded by share. The V call is TRBV5-6, the J call TRBJ2-1; TRBD1 matches 7 bases. The V gene's germline CDR1 is SGHDT and CDR2 YYEEEE. V shed 4 bases and J 5 bases; nucleotides not matched to a gene: 6. There are 14 residues in the CDR3. CDR3 nucleotides: TGTGCCAGCAGCCCGCCGGGACAGCACAATGAGCAGTTCTTC. Translation: CASSPPGQHNEQFF. Full variable domain (missing parts from reference TRBV5-6 and TRBJ2-1): DAGVTQSPTHLIKTRGQQVTLRCSPKSGHDTVSWYQQALGQGPQFIFQYYEEEERQRGNFPDRFSGHQFPNYSSELNVNALLLGDSALYLCASSPPGQHNEQFFGPGTRLTVL.

This chain connects TRBV4-1 to TRBJ2-2, with D hard to call. The germline V and J ends were trimmed by 6 bases and 7 bases, with 12 bases remaining between them. The CDR3 consists of 13 residues. Germline V gives CDR1 MGHRA, CDR2 YSYEKL. CDR3 sequence reads: CASRPDSYGELFF. In DNA form, the CDR3 reads TGCGCCAGCAGACCAGACTCCTACGGGGAGCTGTTTTTT.

At least ten counts were recorded for this clonotype. V is TRBV7-8 and J is TRBJ2-2; D call uncertain. This CDR3 is 14 amino acids long. Per the germline V gene, CDR1 is SGHVS and CDR2 is FQNEAQ. Trimming took off 2 bases at V and 8 bases at J, with 12 bases between the two ends. CDR3 DNA sequence: TGTGCCAGCAGCTTACTGGGCGTACTGGGGGAGCTGTTTTTT. Protein sequence: CASSLLGVLGELFF.

This clonotype was seen many times. The rearrangement links TRBV7-2 to TRBJ2-3; 14 nucleotides match TRBD2. V shed 4 bases and J 3 bases; nucleotides not matched to a gene: 3. CDR1 SGHTA and CDR2 FQGNSA come from the germline V gene. This CDR3 has 16 amino acids. The DNA for the CDR3 is TGTGCCAGCAGCTCAGGGACTAGCGGGGGAACAGATACGCAGTATTTT. Its translation is CASSSGTSGGTDTQYF.

V and J are TRBV5-6 and TRBJ2-5; D assignment may be TRBD1 or TRBD2 (6 bases each). The V end was cut by 3 bases, the J end by 5 bases, with 17 bases between. This CDR3 has 15 residues. Per germline, CDR1 SGHDT and CDR2 YYEEEE. This CDR3 is CASSSAGGGRETQYF. CDR3 DNA sequence: TGTGCCAGCAGCTCGGCCGGGGGCGGAAGGGAGACCCAGTACTTC.

This clonotype was counted ten times or more. The J gene is TRBJ2-2, the V gene TRBV10-2; no clear D gene. The ends were cut back, 0 bases at V and 0 bases at J, with 8 bases in the middle. The CDR3 is 16 residues long. Looked up from germline, CDR1 is WSHSY and CDR2 is SAAADI. Written as DNA, the CDR3 is TGCGCCAGCAGTGAGTCGATCTTCGCGAACACCGGGGAGCTGTTTTTT. Protein: CASSESIFANTGELFF.

The chain has TRBV7-2 and TRBJ2-7; 10 nucleotides line up with TRBD2. Germline CDR1 reads SGHTA; CDR2 reads FQGNSA. The ends lost 6 bases at V and 2 bases at J; junction bases unmatched: 7. The CDR3 has 15 amino acids. CDR3 sequence (DNA): TGTGCCAGCAGGGTGGAACTAGCGGGGACCTACGAGCAGTACTTC. Its protein product is CASRVELAGTYEQYF. Full variable domain (missing parts from reference TRBV7-2 and TRBJ2-7): GAGVSQSPSNKVTEKGKDVELRCDPISGHTALYWYRQSLGQGLEFLIYFQGNSAPDKSGLPSDRFSAERTGGSVSTLTIQRTQQEDSAVYLCASRVELAGTYEQYFGPGTRLTVT.

The rearrangement uses TRBV27 and TRBJ2-3; weak D call: TRBD2 (6 bases). V was shortened by 2 bases and J by 2 bases, with 17 bases between the two germline ends. This CDR3 has 17 residues. Germline values: CDR1 MNHEY, CDR2 SMNVEV (reference sequence). CDR3 protein: CASSLRWDSGNTDTQYF. Written as DNA, the CDR3 is TGTGCCAGCAGTTTACGCTGGGATAGCGGAAACACAGATACGCAGTATTTT.

The CDR3 sequence: CASSEVTRETQYF. DNA for the CDR3: TGTGCCAGCAGTGAAGTGACAAGGGAGACCCAGTACTTC. The V call is TRBV2, the J call TRBJ2-5, with unresolved D. Trimming took 1 base from V and 5 from J, leaving 8 bases between them. Germline loops: CDR1 SNHLY, CDR2 FYNNEI. CDR3 size: 13 residues.

In its sample, this clonotype was seen a few times. The rearrangement joins TRBV4-1 to TRBJ1-5; D is perhaps TRBD1 (6 bases). Germline assignment: CDR1 MGHRA and CDR2 YSYEKL. The CDR3 length is 16 residues. V was pared by 7 bases and J by 6 bases, with 22 bases between. CDR3 region: CASTPWMGGLGQPQHF. The CDR3, as DNA: TGCGCCAGCACCCCATGGATGGGGGGCTTAGGTCAGCCCCAGCATTTT.

This clonotype was detected only a few times. This sequence joins TRBV28 and TRBJ2-6, with 9 bases that match TRBD1. This CDR3 is 14 amino acids long. Trimming at V came to 4 bases and at J to 12 bases, leaving 7 bases not matched to a gene. Germline V CDR1 and CDR2: MDHEN, SYDVKM. The CDR3 nucleotides are TGTGCCAGCAGTTCGGGACAGGGTTTTAGCGTCCTGACTTTC. It specifies CASSSGQGFSVLTF.

The chain uses TRBV4-3 and TRBJ1-6; D is uncertain. CDR3 length: 13 amino acids. CDR1 and CDR2 (germline): LGHNA, YSLEER. Trimming took off 4 bases at V and 9 bases at J, with 10 bases between the two ends. The CDR3 sequence is CASSPWGISPLHF. The CDR3 DNA reads TGCGCCAGCAGCCCCTGGGGAATTTCACCCCTCCACTTT.

The chain employs TRBV4-1 and TRBJ1-1; D remains ambiguous. V lost 1 base and J 1 base, leaving 25 bases between the germline ends. Germline-derived CDR1 and CDR2 are MGHRA and YSYEKL. This CDR3 comprises 20 residues. This CDR3 is CASSQVLSYPGKISNTEAFF. The CDR3 coding sequence is TGCGCCAGCAGCCAAGTATTATCTTACCCGGGCAAGATCTCGAACACTGAAGCTTTCTTT.

A few counts support this clonotype. The V and J genes are TRBV6-2 or TRBV6-3 and TRBJ2-2; unclear D gene. V dropped 2 bases and J dropped 4 bases, with 2 bases sitting between them. In germline, CDR1 is MNHEY, CDR2 SVGEGT. The CDR3 has 12 residues. The CDR3 region is CASSYVTGELFF. In DNA, the CDR3 is TGTGCCAGCAGTTACGTCACCGGGGAGCTGTTTTTT.

This clonotype was picked up many times. The chain couples TRBV6-5 to TRBJ2-5; D possibly corresponds to TRBD2 (5 bases). V lost 2 bases and J lost 0, with 10 bases in between. The CDR3 covers 15 residues. The germline gives CDR1 MNHEY, CDR2 SVGAGI. CDR3 sequence (DNA): TGTGCCAGCAGTTACAGTTTGAGGGACCAAGAGACCCAGTACTTC. Its translation: CASSYSLRDQETQYF.